Listed here are 17 T cell receptor beta chains from one sample, sequenced in a study of type 1 regulatory T cells. TCRdb re-called the reads through MiXCR, storing one row per CDR3 protein. The sample has about 97,000 distinct CDR3 sequences, around a third seen once; the top ten hold about 2%. Sequencing was performed on CD4+ T cells, either the whole sample or a sorted fraction (not recorded which). All receptors come from a human donor in good health.

On this clonotype: One junction end disagrees with the germline gene, perhaps due to a read error. CDR3 nucleotide sequence: TGCACCAGCAGCTTCTATACGCAAGAGACCCAGTACTTC. This encodes CTSSFYTQETQYF. The rearrangement joins TRBV5-1 to TRBJ2-5; D is unclear. Germline CDR1 is SGHRS and CDR2 is YFSETQ. The CDR3 length is 13 residues.

The V and J genes are TRBV12-3 or TRBV12-4 and TRBJ2-2, with no clear D. The CDR3 totals 16 residues. The V end was cut by 3 bases, the J end by 0 bases, with 11 bases between. The CDR3 reads CASSFRRFPNTGELFF. The CDR3 region has the DNA TGTGCCAGCAGTTTTCGCAGATTTCCGAACACCGGGGAGCTGTTTTTT.

V is TRBV7-2 and J is TRBJ2-3; 7 bases agree with TRBD2. The CDR3 totals 19 residues. Germline V gene lookup returns CDR1 SGHTA and CDR2 FQGNSA. V gave up 1 base and J gave up 0 bases; unmatched junction bases: 13. The chain's CDR3 is CASSLVGMAGVGSTDTQYF. The CDR3 bases are TGTGCCAGCAGCTTAGTTGGTATGGCGGGAGTAGGGAGCACAGATACGCAGTATTTT.

V usage is TRBV5-4 and J usage is TRBJ2-1; D may be TRBD1 or TRBD2 (5 bases each). The length of the CDR3 is 15 residues. V lost 2 bases and J 5 bases, leaving 14 bases between the germline ends. Germline-derived CDR1 and CDR2 are SGHNT and YYREEE (reference sequence). The CDR3 DNA is TGTGCCAGCAGCTTCGATGGGGGTGTGGACAATGAGCAGTTCTTC. It specifies CASSFDGGVDNEQFF.

This clonotype was seen repeatedly, ten times or more. The rearrangement links TRBV7-8 to TRBJ1-1; TRBD1 matches at 7 bases. This CDR3 is built from 14 residues. CDR1 and CDR2 (germline): SGHVS, FQNEAQ. With 5 bases clipped from V and 4 bases from J, the junction kept 7 bases outside the gene matches. CDR3 residues: CASSMTGSSTEAFF. The CDR3 region has the DNA TGTGCCAGCAGCATGACAGGGAGCAGCACTGAAGCTTTCTTT. Full variable domain (outside the CDR3, taken from reference TRBV7-8 and TRBJ1-1): GAGVSQSPRYKVAKRGQDVALRCDPISGHVSLFWYQQALGQGPEFLTYFQNEAQLDKSGLPSDRFFAERPEGSVSTLKIQRTQQEDSAVYLCASSMTGSSTEAFFGQGTRLTVV.

This clonotype came up a few times. This chain uses TRBV5-5 with TRBJ1-5; TRBD1 matches at 9 bases. CDR1 SGHKS and CDR2 YYEKEE come from the germline V gene (reference sequence). The junction had 7 bases not matched to a gene; V was cut back by 4 bases and J by 2 bases. CDR3 length: 16 amino acids. The CDR3 is CASSKDRGGGNQPQHF. In DNA, the CDR3 is TGTGCCAGCAGCAAGGACAGGGGCGGGGGCAATCAGCCCCAGCATTTT. Full variable domain (remainder filled in from reference TRBV5-5 and TRBJ1-5): DAGVTQSPTHLIKTRGQQVTLRCSPISGHKSVSWYQQVLGQGPQFIFQYYEKEERGRGNFPDRFSARQFPNYSSELNVNALLLGDSALYLCASSKDRGGGNQPQHFGDGTRLSIL.

The rearrangement joins TRBV12-3 or TRBV12-4 to TRBJ1-2, with 7 bases that match TRBD1. V lost 6 bases, J lost 4 bases, and 2 bases stayed unmatched. The CDR3 runs to 12 residues. The CDR3 nucleotides read TGTGCCAGCAGCACAGGGGTCTATGGCTACACCTTC. It encodes CASSTGVYGYTF.

The chain couples TRBV12-3 or TRBV12-4 to TRBJ2-5; 8 bases match TRBD1. Losses at the gene ends were 7 bases for V and 1 base for J; bases not matched to a gene: 5. The CDR3 length is 14 residues. The CDR3 loop is CASNAGTGQETQYF. CDR3 in DNA: TGTGCCAGCAACGCCGGGACAGGCCAAGAGACCCAGTACTTC.

This clonotype has just a few counts. The chain employs TRBV20-1 and TRBJ2-6; no definite D call. Germline CDR1 reads DFQATT; CDR2 reads SNEGSKA (reference sequence). The CDR3 is 14 residues long. Trimming shortened V by 0 bases and J by 2 bases, and 5 bases separated the two germline ends. CDR3 residues: CSARDITGANVLTF. CDR3 nucleotides: TGCAGTGCTAGAGATATAACTGGGGCCAACGTCCTGACTTTC.

The V gene is TRBV5-1, the J gene TRBJ1-5, with D unresolved. The CDR3 loop spans 16 amino acids. Germline values: CDR1 SGHRS, CDR2 YFSETQ. V dropped 6 bases and J dropped 3 bases, with 19 bases sitting between them. CDR3 DNA sequence: TGCGCCAGCACTAGGAGGAGGGTTTGGAACAATCAGCCCCAGCATTTT. Translated: CASTRRRVWNNQPQHF.

This sequence joins TRBV7-2 and TRBJ1-4, with D possibly being TRBD1 (6 bases). The CDR3 is made up of 15 amino acids. The V end was cut by 1 base, the J end by 10 bases, with 16 bases between. CDR1 and CDR2 (germline): SGHTA, FQGNSA. This CDR3 reads CASSLEGGEGRKLFF. In DNA, the CDR3 is TGTGCCAGCAGCTTAGAGGGGGGGGAGGGGAGAAAACTGTTTTTT.

This clonotype was recorded only once. This chain joins TRBV18 and TRBJ1-5; 11 bases match TRBD1. Germline V CDR1 and CDR2: KGHSH, LQKENI. There are 15 residues in the CDR3. V lost 2 bases and J lost 6; bases outside the gene matches: 3. CDR3 sequence: CASSPGGTGGQPQHF. The CDR3 DNA sequence: TGTGCCAGCTCACCAGGGGGGACAGGGGGTCAGCCCCAGCATTTT.

This chain joins TRBV25-1 and TRBJ2-1, with a weak D call TRBD2 (5 bases). V was clipped by 6 bases and J by 0 bases, with 9 bases between them. Germline V gene lookup returns CDR1 MGHDK and CDR2 SYGVNS. This CDR3 has 14 residues. DNA for the CDR3: TGTGCCAGCAGAGGACTCAGCTCCTACAATGAGCAGTTCTTC. Protein sequence: CASRGLSSYNEQFF.

A single count supports this clonotype. The V call is TRBV6-2 or TRBV6-3, the J call TRBJ1-5; 9 nucleotides agree with TRBD1. This CDR3 is 17 amino acids long. V shed 0 bases and J 4 bases; nucleotides not matched to a gene: 7. Germline CDR1 and CDR2: MNHEY and SVGEGT. The chain's CDR3 is CASSYSVDRGRNQPQHF. Written as DNA, the CDR3 is TGTGCCAGCAGTTACTCGGTGGACAGGGGAAGAAATCAGCCCCAGCATTTT.

The gene calls are TRBV9 and TRBJ2-3, with D perhaps TRBD1 (5 bases). V shed 2 bases and J shed 2 bases, with 9 bases lying between them. The CDR3 is 14 amino acids. Germline V lookup: CDR1 SGDLS, CDR2 YYNGEE. The CDR3 bases are TGTGCCAGCAGCGTCAGGGATGTCACAGATACGCAGTATTTT. Its protein is CASSVRDVTDTQYF. The entire variable domain, with the rest obtained from reference TRBV9 and TRBJ2-3, is as follows: DSGVTQTPKHLITATGQRVTLRCSPRSGDLSVYWYQQSLDQGLQFLIQYYNGEERAKGNILERFSAQQFPDLHSELNLSSLELGDSALYFCASSVRDVTDTQYFGPGTRLTVL.

This clonotype was observed a handful of times. The gene calls are TRBV20-1 and TRBJ2-3; TRBD2 matches 7 bases. Germline CDR1 reads DFQATT; CDR2 reads SNEGSKA (reference sequence). The CDR3 extends over 14 amino acids. V lost 3 bases and J lost 6; bases outside the gene matches: 9. The CDR3 spells CSASSSGGRDTQYF. CDR3 bases: TGCAGTGCTAGTTCTAGCGGAGGGAGGGATACGCAGTATTTT.

This chain links TRBV12-3 or TRBV12-4 with TRBJ2-1; weak D call: TRBD1 (6 bases). Trimming pared 2 bases from V and 16 bases from J, leaving 18 bases between. This CDR3 is built from 13 residues. The chain's CDR3 is CASSLIQGHISFF. CDR3 DNA sequence: TGTGCCAGCAGTTTAATACAGGGCCATATCTCCTTCTTC.